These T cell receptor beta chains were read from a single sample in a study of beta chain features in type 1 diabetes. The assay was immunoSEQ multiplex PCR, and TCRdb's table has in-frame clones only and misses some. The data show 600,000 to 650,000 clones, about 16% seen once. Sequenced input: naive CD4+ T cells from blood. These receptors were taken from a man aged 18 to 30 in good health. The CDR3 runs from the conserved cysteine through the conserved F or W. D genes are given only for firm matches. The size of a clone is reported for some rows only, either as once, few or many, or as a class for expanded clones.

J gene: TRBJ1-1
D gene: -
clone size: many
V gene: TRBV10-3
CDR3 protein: CAATEGQLRGNTEAFF
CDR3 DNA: TGTGCCGCTACTGAAGGGCAGCTGAGGGGTAACACTGAAGCTTTCTTT

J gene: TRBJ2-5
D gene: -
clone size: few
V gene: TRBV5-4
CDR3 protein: CASRGTLSGETQYF
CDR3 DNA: TGTGCCAGCAGGGGGACTCTATCCGGGGAGACCCAGTACTTC

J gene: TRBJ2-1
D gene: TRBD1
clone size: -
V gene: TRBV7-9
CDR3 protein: CASRTQTGLGNEQFF
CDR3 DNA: TGTGCCAGCAGAACCCAGACAGGGTTGGGCAATGAGCAGTTCTTC

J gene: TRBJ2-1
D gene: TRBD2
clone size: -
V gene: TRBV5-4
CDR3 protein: CASSQDQGTSGSDEQFF
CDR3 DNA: TGCGCCAGCAGCCAAGATCAAGGGACTAGCGGGAGTGATGAGCAGTTCTTC

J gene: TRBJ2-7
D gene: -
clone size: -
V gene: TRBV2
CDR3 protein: CASRVTTTGSYEQYF
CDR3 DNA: TGTGCCAGCAGAGTTACTACGACAGGTTCCTACGAGCAGTACTTC

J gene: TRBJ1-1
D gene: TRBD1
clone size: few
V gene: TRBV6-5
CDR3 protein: CASRGTARGAEAFF
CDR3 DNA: TGTGCCAGCAGAGGGACAGCCCGCGGGGCTGAAGCTTTCTTT

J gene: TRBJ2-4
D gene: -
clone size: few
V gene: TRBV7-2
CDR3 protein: CASSSRLAKNIQYF
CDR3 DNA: TGTGCCAGCAGCTCCCGACTAGCCAAAAACATTCAGTACTTC

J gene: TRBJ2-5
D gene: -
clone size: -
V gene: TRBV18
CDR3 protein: CASSPGPGETQYF
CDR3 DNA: TGTGCCAGCTCACCAGGACCGGGAGAGACCCAGTACTTC

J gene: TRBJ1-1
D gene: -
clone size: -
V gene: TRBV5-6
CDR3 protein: CASSGVDSGEAFF
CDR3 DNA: TGTGCCAGCAGCGGGGTTGACAGCGGTGAAGCTTTCTTT

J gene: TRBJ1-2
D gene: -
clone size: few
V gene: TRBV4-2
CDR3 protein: CASSQDRGYGYTF
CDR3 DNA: TGTGCCAGCAGCCAAGATAGGGGGTATGGCTACACCTTC

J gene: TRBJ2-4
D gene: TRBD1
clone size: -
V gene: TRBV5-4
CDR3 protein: CASSLGQGEQYF
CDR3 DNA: TGTGCCAGCAGCTTGGGACAGGGAGAGCAGTACTTC

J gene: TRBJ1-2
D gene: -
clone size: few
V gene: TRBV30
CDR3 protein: CAWSVPTAYRNYGYTF
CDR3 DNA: TGTGCCTGGAGTGTACCTACGGCATACCGGAACTATGGCTACACCTTC

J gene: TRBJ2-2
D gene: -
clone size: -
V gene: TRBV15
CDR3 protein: CATTKGMVTGELFF
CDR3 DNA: TGTGCCACCACGAAGGGCATGGTCACCGGGGAGCTGTTTTTT

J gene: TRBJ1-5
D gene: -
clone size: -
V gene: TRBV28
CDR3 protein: CASSGRQPQHF
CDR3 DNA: TGTGCCAGCAGTGGGCGTCAGCCCCAGCATTTT

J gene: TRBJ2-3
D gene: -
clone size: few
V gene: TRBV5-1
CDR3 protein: CASSLGDSTDTQYF
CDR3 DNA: TGCGCCAGCAGCTTGGGAGACAGCACAGATACGCAGTATTTT

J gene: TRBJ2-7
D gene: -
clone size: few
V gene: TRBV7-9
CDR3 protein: CASSFIGGGPYEQYF
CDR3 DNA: TGTGCCAGCAGCTTTATCGGGGGAGGCCCCTACGAGCAGTACTTC

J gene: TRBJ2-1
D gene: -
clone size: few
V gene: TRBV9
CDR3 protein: CASSPLGQGYNEQFF
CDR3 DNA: TGTGCCAGCAGCCCTCTTGGGCAGGGATACAATGAGCAGTTCTTC

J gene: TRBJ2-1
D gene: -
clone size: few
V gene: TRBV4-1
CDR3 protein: CASSPGEQGGGEQFF
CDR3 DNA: TGCGCCAGCAGCCCCGGCGAACAGGGCGGGGGTGAGCAGTTCTTC

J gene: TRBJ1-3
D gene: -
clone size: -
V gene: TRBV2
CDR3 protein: CASSGDPGTYGNTIYF
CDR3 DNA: TGTGCCAGCAGTGGCGATCCAGGGACATACGGAAACACCATATATTTT

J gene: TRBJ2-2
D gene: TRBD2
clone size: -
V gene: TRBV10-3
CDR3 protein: CAINPSGNTGELFF
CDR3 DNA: TGTGCCATCAATCCTAGCGGGAACACCGGGGAGCTGTTTTTT

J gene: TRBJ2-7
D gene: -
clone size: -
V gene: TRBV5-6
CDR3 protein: CASYSTAYEQYF
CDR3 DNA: TGTGCCAGCTATTCGACGGCCTACGAGCAGTACTTC

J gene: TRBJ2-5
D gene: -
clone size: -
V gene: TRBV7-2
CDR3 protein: CASSPNGRIPETQYF
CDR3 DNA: TGTGCCAGCAGCCCAAATGGGAGGATACCAGAGACCCAGTACTTC

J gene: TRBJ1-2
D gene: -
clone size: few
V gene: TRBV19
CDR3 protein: CASSGAVYGYTF
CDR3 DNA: TGTGCCAGTAGTGGCGCAGTCTATGGCTACACCTTC

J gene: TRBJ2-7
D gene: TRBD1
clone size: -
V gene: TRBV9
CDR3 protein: CASSVGTGDYEQYF
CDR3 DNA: TGTGCCAGCAGCGTGGGGACAGGGGACTACGAGCAGTACTTC

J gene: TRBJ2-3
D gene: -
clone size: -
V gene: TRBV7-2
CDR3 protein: CASSLGLSTDTQYF
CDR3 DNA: TGTGCCAGCAGCTTAGGCTTAAGCACAGATACGCAGTATTTT

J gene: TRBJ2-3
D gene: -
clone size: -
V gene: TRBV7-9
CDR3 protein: CASSPRLSPSTDTQYF
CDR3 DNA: TGTGCCAGCAGCCCCAGACTAAGCCCTAGCACAGATACGCAGTATTTT

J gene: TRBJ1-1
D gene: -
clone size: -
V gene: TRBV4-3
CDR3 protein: CASSQVEGREAFF
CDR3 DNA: TGCGCCAGCAGCCAGGTCGAAGGTCGGGAAGCTTTCTTT

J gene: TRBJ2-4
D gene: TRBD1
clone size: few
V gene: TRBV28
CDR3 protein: CASSFPLTGSDKNIQYF
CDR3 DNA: TGTGCCAGCAGTTTCCCCCTGACAGGGTCCGACAAAAACATTCAGTACTTC

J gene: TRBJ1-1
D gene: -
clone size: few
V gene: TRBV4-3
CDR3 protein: CASSQDRSGKNTEAFF
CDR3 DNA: TGCGCCAGCAGCCAAGATCGATCAGGGAAGAACACTGAAGCTTTCTTT

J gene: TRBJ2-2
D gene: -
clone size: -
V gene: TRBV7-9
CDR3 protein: CASSFQPGELFF
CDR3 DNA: TGTGCCAGCAGCTTTCAGCCCGGGGAGCTGTTTTTT

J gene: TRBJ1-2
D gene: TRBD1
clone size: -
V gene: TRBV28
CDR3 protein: CASGPTGGIRGYTF
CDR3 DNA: TGTGCCAGCGGCCCGACAGGGGGGATTCGTGGCTACACCTTC

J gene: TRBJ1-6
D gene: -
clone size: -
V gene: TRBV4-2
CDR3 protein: CASSQERPGVKDSPLHF
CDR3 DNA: TGTGCCAGCAGCCAAGAAAGGCCAGGGGTTAAAGATTCACCCCTCCACTTT

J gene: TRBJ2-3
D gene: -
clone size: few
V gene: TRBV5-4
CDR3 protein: CASSPGPSNWDTQYF
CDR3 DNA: TGTGCCAGCAGCCCGGGACCCTCTAATTGGGATACGCAGTATTTT

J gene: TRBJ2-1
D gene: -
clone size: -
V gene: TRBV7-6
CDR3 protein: CASSRATTRSYNEQFF
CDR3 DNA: TGTGCCAGCAGCCGAGCGACTACCCGCTCCTACAATGAGCAGTTCTTC

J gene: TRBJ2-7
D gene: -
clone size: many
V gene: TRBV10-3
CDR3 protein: CAISEGPPHEQYF
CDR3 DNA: TGTGCCATCAGTGAGGGTCCTCCTCACGAGCAGTACTTC

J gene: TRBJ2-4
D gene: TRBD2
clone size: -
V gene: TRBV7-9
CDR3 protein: CASSLWRELAKNIQYF
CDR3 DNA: TGTGCCAGCAGCTTGTGGCGGGAGCTAGCCAAAAACATTCAGTACTTC

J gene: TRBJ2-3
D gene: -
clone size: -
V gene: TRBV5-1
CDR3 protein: CASSFAGLTDTQYF
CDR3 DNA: TGCGCCAGCAGCTTCGCGGGACTTACAGATACGCAGTATTTT

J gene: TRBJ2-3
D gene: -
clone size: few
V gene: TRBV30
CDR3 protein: CAWSGGVTQYF
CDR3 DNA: TGTGCCTGGAGTGGGGGGGTTACGCAGTATTTT

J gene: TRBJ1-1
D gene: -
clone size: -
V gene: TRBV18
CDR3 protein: CASSPARLNTEAFF
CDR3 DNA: TGTGCCAGCTCACCAGCCAGATTGAACACTGAAGCTTTCTTT

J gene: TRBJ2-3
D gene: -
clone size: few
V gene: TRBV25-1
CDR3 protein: CASSELNRGHTQYF
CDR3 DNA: TGTGCCAGCAGTGAATTGAATCGAGGCCATACGCAGTATTTT

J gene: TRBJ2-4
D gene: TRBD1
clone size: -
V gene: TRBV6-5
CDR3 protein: CASSYLGGQAKNIQYF
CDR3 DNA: TGTGCCAGCAGTTATTTAGGGGGCCAAGCCAAAAACATTCAGTACTTC

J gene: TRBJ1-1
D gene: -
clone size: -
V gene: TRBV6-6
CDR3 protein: CASSYSGSMNTEAFF
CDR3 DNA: TGTGCCAGCAGTTACTCGGGGTCCATGAACACTGAAGCTTTCTTT

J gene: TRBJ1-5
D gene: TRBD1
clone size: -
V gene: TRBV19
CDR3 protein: CASSMRTGSSNQPQHF
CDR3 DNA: TGTGCCAGTAGTATGAGGACAGGGTCGAGCAATCAGCCCCAGCATTTT

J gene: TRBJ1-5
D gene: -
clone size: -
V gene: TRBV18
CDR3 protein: CASSPGLEGNQPQHF
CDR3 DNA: TGTGCCAGCTCACCTGGGTTGGAGGGCAATCAGCCCCAGCATTTT

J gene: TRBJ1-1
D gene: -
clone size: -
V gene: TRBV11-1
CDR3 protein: CASSSRTRNTEAFF
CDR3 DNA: TGTGCCAGCAGCAGCCGGACAAGAAACACTGAAGCTTTCTTT

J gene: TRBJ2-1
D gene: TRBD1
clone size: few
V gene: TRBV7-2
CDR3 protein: CASSPGQGPEQFF
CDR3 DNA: TGTGCCAGCAGCCCCGGACAGGGCCCAGAGCAGTTCTTC

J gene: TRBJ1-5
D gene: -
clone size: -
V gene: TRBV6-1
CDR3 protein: CASSERPPGRVYSNQPQHF
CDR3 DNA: TGTGCCAGCAGTGAACGGCCCCCCGGGAGGGTGTATAGCAATCAGCCCCAGCATTTT

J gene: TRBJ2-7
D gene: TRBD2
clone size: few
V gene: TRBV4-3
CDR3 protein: CASSQVGLAGTYEQYF
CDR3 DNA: TGCGCCAGCAGCCAGGTCGGACTAGCGGGTACCTACGAGCAGTACTTC

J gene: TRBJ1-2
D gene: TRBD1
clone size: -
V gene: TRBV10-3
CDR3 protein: CAISQGVDYGYTF
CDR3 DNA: TGTGCCATCAGTCAGGGGGTCGACTATGGCTACACCTTC

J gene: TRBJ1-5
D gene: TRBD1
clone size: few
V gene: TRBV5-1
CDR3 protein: CASSSTGGSGQPQHF
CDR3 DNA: TGCGCCAGCAGCTCCACAGGGGGCTCGGGTCAGCCCCAGCATTTT

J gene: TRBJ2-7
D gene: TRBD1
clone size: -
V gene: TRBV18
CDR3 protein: CASSPTGSSYEQYF
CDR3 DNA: TGTGCCAGCTCACCGACAGGGAGCTCCTACGAGCAGTACTTC

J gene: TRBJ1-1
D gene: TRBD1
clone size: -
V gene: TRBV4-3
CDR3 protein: CASSQGGQGRTEAFF
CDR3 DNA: TGCGCCAGCAGCCAAGGGGGACAGGGGAGGACTGAAGCTTTCTTT

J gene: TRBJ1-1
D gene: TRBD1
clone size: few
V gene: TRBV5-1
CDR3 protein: CASSLWQGVNTEAFF
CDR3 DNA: TGCGCCAGCAGCTTGTGGCAGGGGGTTAACACTGAAGCTTTCTTT

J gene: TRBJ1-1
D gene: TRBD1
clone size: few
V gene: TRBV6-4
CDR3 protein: CASSVDRVSEAFF
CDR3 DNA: TGTGCCAGCAGTGTCGACAGGGTTTCCGAAGCTTTCTTT

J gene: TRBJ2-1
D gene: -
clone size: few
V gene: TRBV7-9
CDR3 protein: CASRPTHGEQFF
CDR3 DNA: TGTGCCAGCAGGCCCACCCATGGGGAGCAGTTCTTC

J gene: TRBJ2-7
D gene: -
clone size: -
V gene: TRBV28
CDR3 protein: CATERGVAPYEQYF
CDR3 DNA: TGTGCCACCGAGAGGGGGGTGGCCCCCTACGAGCAGTACTTC